These 17 T cell receptor beta chains were sequenced from one sample in a study of OX40 agonist ivuxolimab in advanced cancers. The protocol was immunoSEQ multiplex PCR, while the TCRdb copy is restricted to in-frame clones and leaves out a portion. Of approximately 40,000 clones in the sample, about 78% were seen once. Specimen: CD4+ or CD8+ T cells sorted from blood, collected in a trial of the OX40 agonist ivuxolimab. These receptors originate from an adult with an advanced solid tumor such as melanoma, head and neck, liver or kidney cancer.

The chain has TRBV4-3 and TRBJ2-5, with D perhaps matching TRBD2 (5 bases). This CDR3 comprises 14 residues. Per the germline V gene, CDR1 is LGHNA and CDR2 is YSLEER. V lost 0 bases and J lost 5, with 10 bases in between. Here the CDR3 reads CASSQDRGRETQYF. The CDR3 DNA is TGCGCCAGCAGCCAAGATCGAGGGCGCGAGACCCAGTACTTC.

Regarding this clone: At one end, the junction sequence differs from germline, possibly due to a read error. The rearrangement joins TRBV7-6 to TRBJ2-7; D is tentatively TRBD1 or TRBD2 (6 bases each). Germline CDR1 and CDR2: SGHVS and FNYEAQ. CDR3 length: 15 residues. DNA of the CDR3: TGTGCCAGCAGCTTAGAACCCTCGGGGGCCTACGAGCAGAACTTC. Translated: CASSLEPSGAYEQNF.

The chain employs TRBV27 and TRBJ1-6; D perhaps matches TRBD1 (5 bases). With 3 bases removed from V and 4 bases from J, the gap between germline ends came to 13 bases. The CDR3 spans 16 residues. In germline, CDR1 is MNHEY, CDR2 SMNVEV (reference sequence). As DNA, the CDR3 is TGTGCCAGCAGTTTGGCCTGGGACGGTTATAATTCACCCCTCCACTTT. It yields the protein CASSLAWDGYNSPLHF.

At least ten counts were recorded for this clone. This chain connects TRBV7-9 to TRBJ1-1, with D perhaps TRBD1 (6 bases). The CDR3 length is 12 residues. CDR1 SEHNR and CDR2 FQNEAQ come from the germline V gene (reference sequence). Trimming took off 5 bases at V and 8 bases at J, with 12 bases between the two ends. CDR3 region: CASSNPGTEAFF. The CDR3 region has the DNA TGTGCCAGCAGCAACCCAGGGACAGAAGCTTTCTTT.

The V call is TRBV5-1, the J call TRBJ2-5, with TRBD1 matching over 10 bases. The V segment lost 5 bases and the J segment 5 bases; nucleotides outside the gene matches: 3. Germline lookup yields CDR1 SGHRS and CDR2 YFSETQ. CDR3 length: 13 residues. CDR3 residues: CASRQDRGETQYF. CDR3 DNA: TGCGCCAGCAGACAGGACAGGGGGGAGACCCAGTACTTC.

The CDR3 loop is CASSVTSGYTGELFF. The CDR3 nucleotides read TGTGCCAGCAGCGTGACTAGCGGATACACCGGGGAGCTGTTTTTT. The chain recombines TRBV9 with TRBJ2-2; 9 bases line up with TRBD2. Germline V gene sequence: CDR1 SGDLS, CDR2 YYNGEE. The length of the CDR3 is 15 residues. V dropped 2 bases and J dropped 3; count of bases not matched to a gene: 2.

The CDR3 reads CASSIGRGRNSPLHF. The CDR3 DNA follows: TGTGCCAGTAGTATCGGTCGGGGTCGGAATTCACCCCTCCACTTT. This chain joins TRBV19 and TRBJ1-6; no firm D call. The germline V and J ends were trimmed by 3 bases and 7 bases, with 13 bases remaining between them. The CDR3 loop spans 15 amino acids. Germline CDR1 LNHDA, CDR2 SQIVND (reference sequence).

The chain links TRBV2 to TRBJ2-2; D remains ambiguous. The germline V gene encodes CDR1 SNHLY and CDR2 FYNNEI. Between the trimmed V and J ends, which lost 4 bases and 6 bases, there was a span of 15 bases. The CDR3 covers 15 residues. This CDR3 is CASSVAGTGPGELFF. CDR3 bases: TGTGCCAGCAGTGTCGCAGGAACTGGACCCGGGGAGCTGTTTTTT.

V usage is TRBV29-1 and J usage is TRBJ1-1, with 7 positions matching TRBD1. V was pared by 8 bases and J by 3 bases, with 9 bases of the junction left unmatched. The CDR3 is 13 residues long. Germline CDR1 is SQVTM and CDR2 is ANQGSEA. The DNA for the CDR3 is TGCAGCTATAACACAGGGGCGGACACTGAAGCTTTCTTT. The encoded protein is CSYNTGADTEAFF.

The chain recombines TRBV9 with TRBJ1-2; 8 positions agree with TRBD1. CDR3 length equals 14 residues. Germline CDR1 SGDLS, CDR2 YYNGEE. Germline trimming cut 3 bases from V and 5 bases from J; bases unmatched to any gene: 6. In DNA, the CDR3 is TGTGCCAGCAGCGCCGCCCGGACAGGGTATGGCTACACCTTC. Translating gives CASSAARTGYGYTF. The variable domain in full, with the rest retrieved from reference TRBV9 and TRBJ1-2, is DSGVTQTPKHLITATGQRVTLRCSPRSGDLSVYWYQQSLDQGLQFLIQYYNGEERAKGNILERFSAQQFPDLHSELNLSSLELGDSALYFCASSAARTGYGYTFGSGTRLTVV.

The rearrangement joins TRBV27 to TRBJ2-7; perhaps D is TRBD1 or TRBD2 (7 bases each). Deletions cut 10 bases from V and 3 bases from J, with 19 bases between. The V gene's germline CDR1 is MNHEY and CDR2 SMNVEV (reference sequence). This CDR3 comprises 14 residues. The DNA for the CDR3 is TGTGCCACCTCACGCAGGGGGGGAGGCTACGAGCAGTACTTC. This gives the protein CATSRRGGGYEQYF.

The V gene is TRBV4-3, the J gene TRBJ1-6, with D unclear. The CDR3 is 13 residues long. Germline loops: CDR1 LGHNA, CDR2 YSLEER. Trimming took off 4 bases at V and 9 bases at J, with 10 bases between the two ends. CDR3 in DNA: TGCGCCAGCAGCCGATCTGAAGGTTCACCCCTCCACTTT. Amino acids: CASSRSEGSPLHF.

This clone was seen a few times. The rearrangement links TRBV7-2 to TRBJ2-2, with 12 bases identical to TRBD2. CDR1 and CDR2 from the germline V gene are SGHTA and FQGNSA. With 6 bases clipped from V and 6 bases from J, the junction kept 5 bases outside the gene matches. CDR3 size: 15 residues. The CDR3 nucleotides are TGTGCCAGCAGTTTAAGACTAGCGGGGGCCGGGGAGCTGTTTTTT. Protein sequence: CASSLRLAGAGELFF.

This rearrangement joins TRBV28 to TRBJ1-2, with D perhaps TRBD1 (6 bases). The CDR3 loop spans 14 amino acids. V lost 5 bases, J lost 5 bases, and 15 bases lay in between. Germline V gene data show CDR1 as MDHEN and CDR2 as SYDVKM. CDR3 amino acids: CASSAPGGAYGYTF. The DNA of the CDR3 is TGTGCCAGCAGTGCCCCGGGGGGCGCGTATGGCTACACCTTC.

This chain links TRBV27 with TRBJ2-7; D remains ambiguous. V was pared by 6 bases and J by 4 bases, with 10 bases between. Germline V gene data show CDR1 as MNHEY and CDR2 as SMNVEV (reference sequence). The CDR3 extends over 12 amino acids. CDR3 loop: CASSPGGYEQYF. The CDR3 bases are TGTGCCAGCAGCCCGGGCGGATACGAGCAGTACTTC.

The J gene is TRBJ2-7, the V gene TRBV27, with D tentatively TRBD1 (6 bases). Germline CDR1 reads MNHEY; CDR2 reads SMNVEV (reference sequence). The CDR3 covers 13 residues. V was trimmed by 3 bases and J by 2 bases, leaving 8 bases between them. CDR3 sequence (DNA): TGTGCCAGCAGTTTGAACAGGGCCTACGAGCAGTACTTC. This encodes CASSLNRAYEQYF.

This chain links TRBV9 with TRBJ2-3; D not certain. The CDR3 is made up of 14 amino acids. Trimming removed 3 bases from V and 0 bases from J, with 8 bases in between. The germline CDR1 and CDR2 sequences are SGDLS and YYNGEE. DNA of the CDR3: TGTGCCAGCAGCGGAAGGACCAGCACAGATACGCAGTATTTT. Translating it yields CASSGRTSTDTQYF.